These 10 T cell receptor beta chains originate from one sample sequenced in a study of shared clonotypes between healthy human individuals. Using immunoSEQ multiplex PCR, the repertoire was profiled, and TCRdb retains in-frame clones only, with some absent. Altogether 2 million to 2.5 million clones are present, approximately 94% being singletons, with the ten largest covering around 0.13%. The sequencing input was naive CD4+ T cells sorted from blood. Subset reported: CD45RA+ positively selected. The receptors were sampled from a man aged 18-30 years in good health.

As to this clone: The sample contains more than one DNA sequence encoding this CDR3. The chain links TRBV6-5 to TRBJ2-2; 10 bases match TRBD1. The CDR3 runs 15 residues. Trimming at V came to 6 bases and at J to 4 bases, leaving 5 bases not matched to a gene. Germline CDR1 MNHEY, CDR2 SVGAGI. The CDR3 reads CASSRGQGTTGELFF. The CDR3 DNA follows: TGTGCCAGCAGCCGGGGACAGGGGACCACCGGGGAGCTGTTTTTT.

The V gene is TRBV5-6, the J gene TRBJ1-2, with 9 bases that match TRBD1. The CDR3 has 14 amino acids. Germline assignment: CDR1 SGHDT and CDR2 YYEEEE. V trimming: 4 bases; J trimming: 4 bases; junction bases outside the gene matches: 5. CDR3 amino acids: CASSQGQGIYGYTF. CDR3 DNA: TGTGCCAGCAGCCAGGGACAGGGAATCTATGGCTACACCTTC.

In its sample, this clone was seen once. This chain connects TRBV9 to TRBJ2-7; 8 nucleotides align to TRBD2. The CDR3 totals 16 residues. With V trimmed by 4 bases and J by 0 bases, 9 bases remained unmatched. Germline CDR1 and CDR2: SGDLS and YYNGEE. The CDR3 bases are TGTGCCAGCAGCCCCAGCGGGAGCAGTGGCTCCTACGAGCAGTACTTC. Its protein product is CASSPSGSSGSYEQYF.

V usage is TRBV6-4 and J usage is TRBJ1-2; TRBD1 matches at 7 bases. The CDR3 is 13 residues long. Germline CDR1 is MRHNA and CDR2 is SNTAGT. V was pared by 5 bases and J by 2 bases, with 2 bases of the junction left unmatched. The chain's CDR3 is CASSPDRNYGYTF. In DNA, the CDR3 is TGTGCCAGCAGTCCGGACAGGAACTATGGCTACACCTTC.

The genes are TRBV10-3 and TRBJ2-1, with D tentatively TRBD1 (6 bases). The length of the CDR3 is 14 residues. Deletions cut 4 bases from V and 1 base from J, with 8 bases between. Germline CDR1 and CDR2: ENHRY and SYGVKD. CDR3 protein: CAISGTVSYNEQFF. The CDR3 DNA reads TGTGCCATCAGTGGGACAGTATCCTACAATGAGCAGTTCTTC.

The V call is TRBV11-2, the J call TRBJ2-7; D tentatively fits TRBD1 or TRBD2 (5 bases each). The CDR3 sequence is 12 residues long. Trimming removed 6 bases at V and 3 bases at J, with 9 bases between. CDR1 is SGHAT and CDR2 is FQNNGV in the germline V gene. The CDR3 sequence is CASSWDGYEQYF. As DNA, the CDR3 is TGTGCCAGCAGTTGGGACGGCTACGAGCAGTACTTC.

The chain links TRBV6-1 to TRBJ1-2; 8 bases are shared with TRBD1. The CDR3 covers 15 residues. Looked up from germline, CDR1 is MNHNS and CDR2 is SASEGT. With V trimmed by 4 bases and J by 3 bases, 7 bases remained unmatched. The CDR3 coding sequence is TGTGCCAGCAGTGCCCGGGACAGGCTTTACTATGGCTACACCTTC. As protein: CASSARDRLYYGYTF.

This clone was observed once. V usage is TRBV11-2 and J usage is TRBJ2-3; 10 bases agree with TRBD2. This CDR3 region has 19 residues. The J segment lost 0 bases and the V segment lost 1 base, leaving 10 bases of the junction unmatched. The V gene's germline CDR1 is SGHAT and CDR2 FQNNGV. CDR3 in amino acids: CASSLVGLAGVISTDTQYF. The CDR3 DNA is TGTGCCAGCAGCTTAGTTGGGCTAGCGGGAGTCATTAGCACAGATACGCAGTATTTT.

In its sample, this clone was seen once. V gene TRBV6-6 combines with J gene TRBJ2-7; TRBD1 is a possible D gene (6 bases). CDR3 length equals 13 residues. Germline CDR1 is MNHNY and CDR2 is SVGAGI (reference sequence). The CDR3 region is CSTARGWGYEQYF. Here the CDR3 DNA reads TGTTCCACCGCCAGGGGTTGGGGCTACGAGCAGTACTTC.

The rearrangement joins TRBV5-1 to TRBJ2-3, with 9 bases fitting TRBD1. Germline CDR1 and CDR2: SGHRS and YFSETQ. V shed 4 bases and J 5 bases; nucleotides not matched to a gene: 11. This CDR3 contains 16 residues. CDR3 nucleotide sequence: TGCGCCAGCAGCGCTGGCCGGGGACAGGGTAAAGATACGCAGTATTTT. It encodes CASSAGRGQGKDTQYF.